The TCR beta chain described here comes from a study of blood T cell repertoires in COVID-19. This table comes from immunoSEQ multiplex PCR, and its TCRdb copy is limited to in-frame clones, with some not included. The sample holds roughly 500,000 clones, approximately 88% seen once. The V gene's germline CDR1 is PRHDT and CDR2 FYEKMQ (reference sequence). V lost 5 bases and J lost 4; bases outside the gene matches: 7. This CDR3 is built from 16 residues. Cohort 3 recovery required two negative PCRs, clearance, or symptom resolution. V is TRBV13 and J is TRBJ2-2; 10 bases match TRBD1. The receptor's source is a woman between 35 and 50 years old who had recovered from COVID-19. The sequencing sample was made of PBMCs or T cells enriched from blood (not recorded which). The CDR3: CASSPRQGAVTGELFF. CDR3 DNA sequence: TGTGCCAGCAGCCCCAGACAGGGGGCGGTCACCGGGGAGCTGTTTTTT.